These 12 T cell receptor beta chains share one sample of origin, sequenced in a study of CD8 T cells in ankylosing spondylitis. MiXCR was run by TCRdb on the 5' RACE reads, yielding one entry per CDR3 protein. This table has 100,000 to 150,000 distinct CDR3 sequences, roughly 11% appearing once. The source material was blood, either unsorted or a sorted T cell fraction (not recorded which). The receptors derive from a female donor with ankylosing spondylitis or in good health (not recorded which).

The rearrangement joins TRBV29-1 to TRBJ2-6; TRBD1 might be the D (5 bases). Germline V gives CDR1 SQVTM, CDR2 ANQGSEA. This CDR3 has 15 residues. V lost 4 bases and J 2 bases, leaving 12 bases between the germline ends. CDR3 sequence (DNA): TGCAGCGTTGCAGCCAGGGTCCCTGGGGCCAACGTCCTGACTTTC. Its protein is CSVAARVPGANVLTF.

This clonotype has a count of ten or more. The chain uses TRBV15 and TRBJ1-1, with TRBD1 matching over 11 bases. The CDR3 length is 19 residues. V lost 2 bases to trimming and J lost 4 bases; unmatched junction nucleotides: 15. CDR1 and CDR2 from the germline V gene are LNHNV and YYDKDF (reference sequence). CDR3 sequence reads: CATSRSQGQGVVSGTEAFF. CDR3 bases: TGTGCCACCAGCAGATCCCAGGGACAGGGGGTGGTCAGTGGCACTGAAGCTTTCTTT.

This sequence joins TRBV14 and TRBJ2-7, with D maybe TRBD2 (6 bases). The CDR3 runs 15 residues. In germline, CDR1 is SGHDN, CDR2 FVKESK. Trimming pared 1 base from V and 2 bases from J, leaving 12 bases between. Here the CDR3 reads CASSQAGTYAYEQYF. The CDR3, as DNA: TGTGCCAGCAGCCAAGCGGGGACTTACGCCTACGAGCAGTACTTC.

This clonotype was counted many times. The chain couples TRBV5-4 to TRBJ2-5; 9 bases align to TRBD1. The V gene end was trimmed by 4 bases and the J gene end by 4 bases; junction bases not matched to a gene: 8. The CDR3 is 15 amino acids. Per germline, CDR1 SGHNT and CDR2 YYREEE (reference sequence). The CDR3 sequence: CASSGTGTGTETQYF. CDR3 DNA: TGTGCCAGCAGCGGAACCGGGACAGGGACAGAGACCCAGTACTTC.

The CDR3 reads CASSPASGELFF. The CDR3 DNA reads as TGTGCCAGCAGTCCAGCTTCCGGGGAGCTGTTTTTT. The J gene is TRBJ2-2, the V gene TRBV12-3 or TRBV12-4; no definite D call. This CDR3 spans 12 amino acids. Between the trimmed V and J ends, which lost 5 bases and 6 bases, there was a span of 7 bases.

This clonotype was observed many times. This chain uses TRBV15 with TRBJ2-1; 8 bases agree with TRBD2. After removal of 1 base from V and 6 bases from J, the junction contained 17 bases not matched to a gene. This CDR3 is 19 amino acids long. The germline CDR1 and CDR2 sequences are LNHNV and YYDKDF (reference sequence). The DNA for the CDR3 is TGTGCCACCAGCAGAGCCCCCAAGTCCGTGACCGGGAGGGCCAATGAGCAGTTCTTC. It translates to CATSRAPKSVTGRANEQFF.

This clonotype has at least ten counts. The chain employs TRBV29-1 and TRBJ2-5; D unresolved. With 2 bases removed from V and 1 base from J, the gap between germline ends came to 8 bases. The CDR3 spans 13 residues. Looked up from germline, CDR1 is SQVTM and CDR2 is ANQGSEA. CDR3 in amino acids: CSVERSVQETQYF. The CDR3 coding sequence is TGCAGCGTTGAACGGTCGGTCCAAGAGACCCAGTACTTC.

The gene calls are TRBV5-1 and TRBJ2-5; D tentatively fits TRBD1 or TRBD2 (5 bases each). There are 14 residues in the CDR3. CDR1 and CDR2 (germline): SGHRS, YFSETQ. V gave up 4 bases and J gave up 3 bases, with 13 bases separating them. CDR3 sequence reads: CASSPRDLKETQYF. CDR3 DNA sequence: TGCGCCAGCAGCCCTCGGGACCTGAAAGAGACCCAGTACTTC.

This clonotype was seen at least ten times. The chain employs TRBV12-3 or TRBV12-4 and TRBJ1-1; 10 positions agree with TRBD1. This CDR3 is 14 amino acids long. Trimming took 6 bases from V and 8 from J; bases not matched to a gene: 9. CDR3: CASSMYGTGDEAFF. CDR3 nucleotide sequence: TGTGCCAGCAGCATGTACGGGACAGGGGACGAAGCTTTCTTT.

This clonotype has ten or more counts. The rearrangement links TRBV5-6 to TRBJ2-1, with a possible D match to TRBD1 (5 bases). CDR1 and CDR2 (germline): SGHDT, YYEEEE. The CDR3 has 14 amino acids. V lost 6 bases and J lost 1, with 11 bases in between. CDR3 DNA sequence: TGTGCCAGCAAACTGGCAGGGTCCTACAATGAGCAGTTCTTC. Encoded protein: CASKLAGSYNEQFF.

This clonotype was counted many times. The V and J genes are TRBV20-1 and TRBJ2-5; D is ambiguous. The germline CDR1 and CDR2 sequences are DFQATT and SNEGSKA (reference sequence). Trimming shortened V by 6 bases and J by 3 bases, and 8 bases separated the two germline ends. There are 11 residues in the CDR3. CDR3 DNA sequence: TGCAGTGCGCCCAGGAAAGAGACCCAGTACTTC. Its translation is CSAPRKETQYF.

About this clonotype itself: This may be a read error, as it is one base from a much larger clone. This sequence joins TRBV6-2 or TRBV6-3 and TRBJ1-4; D uncertain. The CDR3 length is 13 residues. Germline-derived CDR1 and CDR2 are MNHEY and SVGEGT. Trimming cost V 6 bases and J 10 bases, with 15 bases left between them. CDR3 residues: CASSPSRWGKLFF. The CDR3 DNA follows: TGTGCCAGCAGCCCATCGAGATGGGGAAAACTGTTTTTT.